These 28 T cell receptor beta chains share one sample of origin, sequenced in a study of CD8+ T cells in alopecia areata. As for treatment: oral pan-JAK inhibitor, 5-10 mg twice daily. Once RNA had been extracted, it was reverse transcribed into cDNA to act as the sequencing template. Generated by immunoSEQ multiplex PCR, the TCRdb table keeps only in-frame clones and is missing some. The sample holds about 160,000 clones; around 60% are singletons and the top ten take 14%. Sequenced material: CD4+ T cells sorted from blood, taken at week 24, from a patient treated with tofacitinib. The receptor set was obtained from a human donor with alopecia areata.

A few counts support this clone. The CDR3 DNA reads as TGTGCCAGCAGATATGCTACAGGGTCCGAGCAGTACTTC. This codes for CASRYATGSEQYF. J is TRBJ2-7 and V is TRBV6-5; the D gene is possibly TRBD1 (6 bases). V lost 6 bases, J lost 6 bases, and 15 bases lay in between. This CDR3 region has 13 residues. Germline CDR1 MNHEY, CDR2 SVGAGI.

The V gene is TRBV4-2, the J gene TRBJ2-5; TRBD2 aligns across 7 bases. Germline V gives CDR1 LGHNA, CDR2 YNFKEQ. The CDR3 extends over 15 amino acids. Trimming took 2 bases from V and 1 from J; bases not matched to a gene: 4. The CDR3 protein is CASSQWTGGQETQYF. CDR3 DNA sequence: TGTGCCAGCAGCCAATGGACGGGGGGCCAAGAGACCCAGTACTTC.

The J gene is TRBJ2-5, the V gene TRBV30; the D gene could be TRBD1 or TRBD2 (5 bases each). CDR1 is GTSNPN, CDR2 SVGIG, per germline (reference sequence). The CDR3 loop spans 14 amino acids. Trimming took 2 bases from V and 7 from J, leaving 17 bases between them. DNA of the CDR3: TGTGCCTGGAGTCCGGGACCCCTGCGTGCGACCCAGTACTTC. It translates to CAWSPGPLRATQYF. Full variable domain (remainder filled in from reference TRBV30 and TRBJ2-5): SQTIHQWPATLVQPVGSPLSLECTVEGTSNPNLYWYRQAAGRGLQLLFYSVGIGQISSEVPQNLSASRPQDRQFILSSKKLLLSDSGFYLCAWSPGPLRATQYFGPGTRLLVL.

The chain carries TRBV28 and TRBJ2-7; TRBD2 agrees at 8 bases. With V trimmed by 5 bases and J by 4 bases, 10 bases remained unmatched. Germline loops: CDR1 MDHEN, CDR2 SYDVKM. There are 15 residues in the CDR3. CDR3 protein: CASSPGGAGVYEQYF. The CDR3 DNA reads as TGTGCCAGCAGTCCGGGAGGGGCAGGGGTGTACGAGCAGTACTTC.

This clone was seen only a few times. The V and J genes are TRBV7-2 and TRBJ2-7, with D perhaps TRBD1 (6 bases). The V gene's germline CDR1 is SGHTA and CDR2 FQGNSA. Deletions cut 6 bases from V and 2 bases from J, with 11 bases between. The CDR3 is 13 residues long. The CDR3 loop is CASSDRNTYEQYF. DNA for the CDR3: TGTGCCAGCAGTGACAGGAATACCTACGAGCAGTACTTC.

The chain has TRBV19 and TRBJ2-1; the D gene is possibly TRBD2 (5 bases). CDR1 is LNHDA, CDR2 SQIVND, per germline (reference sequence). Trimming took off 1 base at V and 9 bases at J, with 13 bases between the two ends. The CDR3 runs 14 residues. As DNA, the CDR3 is TGTGCCAGTAGTATAGTAACTTACGGGGTTGAGCAGTTCTTC. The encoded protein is CASSIVTYGVEQFF.

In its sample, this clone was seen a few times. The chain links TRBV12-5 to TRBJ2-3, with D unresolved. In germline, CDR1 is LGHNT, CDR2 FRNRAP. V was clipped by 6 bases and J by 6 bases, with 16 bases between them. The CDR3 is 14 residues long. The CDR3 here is CASGFGPGGDTQYF. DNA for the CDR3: TGTGCTAGTGGCTTCGGTCCCGGTGGGGATACGCAGTATTTT.

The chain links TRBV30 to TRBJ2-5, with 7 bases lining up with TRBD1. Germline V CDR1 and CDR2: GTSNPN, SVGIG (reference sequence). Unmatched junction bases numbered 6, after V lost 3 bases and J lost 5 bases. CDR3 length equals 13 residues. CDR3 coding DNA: TGTGCCTGGAGCCGACAGGGTACCGAGACCCAGTACTTC. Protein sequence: CAWSRQGTETQYF.

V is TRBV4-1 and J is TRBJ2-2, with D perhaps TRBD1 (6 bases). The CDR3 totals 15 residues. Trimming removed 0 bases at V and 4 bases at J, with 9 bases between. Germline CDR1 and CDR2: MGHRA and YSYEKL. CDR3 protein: CASSQEGRGTGELFF. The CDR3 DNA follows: TGCGCCAGCAGCCAAGAAGGCAGGGGCACCGGGGAGCTGTTTTTT.

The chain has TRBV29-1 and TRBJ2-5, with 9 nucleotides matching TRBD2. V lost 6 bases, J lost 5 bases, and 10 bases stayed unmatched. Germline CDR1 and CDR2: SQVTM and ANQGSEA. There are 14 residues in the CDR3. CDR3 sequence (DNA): TGCAGCGTCCCCCCCGCGGGGGGGCTCGAGACCCAGTACTTC. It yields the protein CSVPPAGGLETQYF.

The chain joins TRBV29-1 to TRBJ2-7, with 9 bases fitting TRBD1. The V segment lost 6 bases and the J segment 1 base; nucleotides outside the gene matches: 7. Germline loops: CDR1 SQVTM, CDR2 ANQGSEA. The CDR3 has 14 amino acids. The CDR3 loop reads CSVRRDRVSYEQYF. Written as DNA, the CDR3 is TGCAGCGTACGCCGGGACAGGGTGTCCTACGAGCAGTACTTC.

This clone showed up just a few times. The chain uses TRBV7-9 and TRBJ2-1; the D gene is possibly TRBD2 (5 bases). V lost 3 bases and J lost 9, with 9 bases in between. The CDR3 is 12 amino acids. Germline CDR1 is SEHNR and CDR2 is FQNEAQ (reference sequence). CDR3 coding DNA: TGTGCCAGCAGCTTGAGACTAATTGAGCAGTTCTTC. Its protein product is CASSLRLIEQFF.

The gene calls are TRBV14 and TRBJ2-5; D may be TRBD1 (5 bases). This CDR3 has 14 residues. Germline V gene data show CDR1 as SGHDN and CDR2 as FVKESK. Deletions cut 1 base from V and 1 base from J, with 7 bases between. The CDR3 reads CASSQGGTQETQYF. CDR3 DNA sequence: TGTGCCAGCAGCCAAGGGGGCACCCAAGAGACCCAGTACTTC. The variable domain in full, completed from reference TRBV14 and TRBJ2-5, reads EAGVTQFPSHSVIEKGQTVTLRCDPISGHDNLYWYRRVMGKEIKFLLHFVKESKQDESGMPNNRFLAERTGGTYSTLKVQPAELEDSGVYFCASSQGGTQETQYFGPGTRLLVL.

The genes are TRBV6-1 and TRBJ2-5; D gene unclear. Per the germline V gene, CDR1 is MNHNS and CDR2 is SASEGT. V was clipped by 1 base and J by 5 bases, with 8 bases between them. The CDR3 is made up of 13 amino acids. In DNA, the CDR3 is TGTGCCAGCAGTGAAGTCTGGGCCGAGACCCAGTACTTC. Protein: CASSEVWAETQYF.

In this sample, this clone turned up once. The CDR3: CASSVWGYEQYF. DNA for the CDR3: TGTGCCAGCAGTGTGTGGGGCTACGAGCAGTACTTC. This chain uses TRBV25-1 with TRBJ2-7; no firm D call. Germline V CDR1 and CDR2: MGHDK, SYGVNS. The CDR3 runs to 12 residues. With 4 bases removed from V and 3 bases from J, the gap between germline ends came to 7 bases.

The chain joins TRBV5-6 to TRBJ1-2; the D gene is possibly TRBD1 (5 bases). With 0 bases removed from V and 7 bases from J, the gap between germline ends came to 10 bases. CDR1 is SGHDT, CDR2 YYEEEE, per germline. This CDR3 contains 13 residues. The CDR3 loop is CASSLAGGRGYTF. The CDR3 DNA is TGTGCCAGCAGCTTGGCGGGGGGTCGTGGCTACACCTTC.

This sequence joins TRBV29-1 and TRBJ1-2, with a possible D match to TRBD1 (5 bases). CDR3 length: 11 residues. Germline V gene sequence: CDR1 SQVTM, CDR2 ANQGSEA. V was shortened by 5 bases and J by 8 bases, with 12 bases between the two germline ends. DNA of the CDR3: TGCAGCGTTCAAGGGGCCGGCGGCTACACCTTC. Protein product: CSVQGAGGYTF. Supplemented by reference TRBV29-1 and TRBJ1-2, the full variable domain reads SAVISQKPSRDICQRGTSLTIQCQVDSQVTMMFWYRQQPGQSLTLIATANQGSEATYESGFVIDKFPISRPNLTFSTLTVSNMSPEDSSIYLCSVQGAGGYTFGSGTRLTVV.

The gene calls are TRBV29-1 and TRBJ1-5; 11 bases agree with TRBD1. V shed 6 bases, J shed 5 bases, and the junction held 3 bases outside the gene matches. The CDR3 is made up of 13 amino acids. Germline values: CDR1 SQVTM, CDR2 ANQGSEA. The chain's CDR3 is CSVSGQGDQPQHF. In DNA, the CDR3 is TGCAGCGTCTCGGGACAGGGGGATCAGCCCCAGCATTTT.

The CDR3 nucleotides are TGTGCCAGCAGTGAATGGTCAGGGGGCTACACCGGGGAGCTGTTTTTT. Protein sequence: CASSEWSGGYTGELFF. J is TRBJ2-2 and V is TRBV6-1; TRBD1 matches at 8 bases. Germline CDR1 is MNHNS and CDR2 is SASEGT. Trimming cost V 2 bases and J 3 bases; bases outside gene matches: 5. CDR3 length: 16 residues.

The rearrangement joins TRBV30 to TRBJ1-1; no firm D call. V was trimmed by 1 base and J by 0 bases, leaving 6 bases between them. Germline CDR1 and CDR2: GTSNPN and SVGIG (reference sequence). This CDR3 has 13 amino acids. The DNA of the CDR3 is TGTGCCTGGAGTGCACTTTTGAACACTGAAGCTTTCTTT. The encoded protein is CAWSALLNTEAFF.

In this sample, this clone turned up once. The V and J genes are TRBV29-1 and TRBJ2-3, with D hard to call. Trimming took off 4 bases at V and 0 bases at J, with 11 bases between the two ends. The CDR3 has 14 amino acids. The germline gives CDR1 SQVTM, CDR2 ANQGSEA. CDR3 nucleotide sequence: TGCAGCGTTGGGTTAGGTCAGAGCACAGATACGCAGTATTTT. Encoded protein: CSVGLGQSTDTQYF.

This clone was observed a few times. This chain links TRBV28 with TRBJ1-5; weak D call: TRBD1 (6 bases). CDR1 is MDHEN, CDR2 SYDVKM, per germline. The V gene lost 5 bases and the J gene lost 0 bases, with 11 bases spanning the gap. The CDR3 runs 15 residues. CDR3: CASSAPTGSNQPQHF. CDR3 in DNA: TGTGCCAGCAGTGCTCCGACAGGTAGCAATCAGCCCCAGCATTTT.

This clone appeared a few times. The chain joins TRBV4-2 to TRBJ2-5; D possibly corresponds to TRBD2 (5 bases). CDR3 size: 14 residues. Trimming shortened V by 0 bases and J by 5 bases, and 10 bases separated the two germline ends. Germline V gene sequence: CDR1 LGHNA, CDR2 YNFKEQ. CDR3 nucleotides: TGTGCCAGCAGCCAAGATGGTACGGGGGAGACCCAGTACTTC. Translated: CASSQDGTGETQYF.

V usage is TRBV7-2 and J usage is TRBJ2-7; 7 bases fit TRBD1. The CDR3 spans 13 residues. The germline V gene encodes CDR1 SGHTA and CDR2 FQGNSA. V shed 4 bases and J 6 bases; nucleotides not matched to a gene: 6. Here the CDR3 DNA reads TGTGCCAGCAGCTCAAGACAGGGCGGCGAGCAGTACTTC. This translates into CASSSRQGGEQYF.

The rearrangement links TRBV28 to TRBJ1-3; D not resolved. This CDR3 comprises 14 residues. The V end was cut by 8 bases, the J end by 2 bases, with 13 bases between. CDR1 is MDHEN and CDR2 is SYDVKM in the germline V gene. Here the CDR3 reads CASRQRAPGNTIYF. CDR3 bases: TGTGCCAGCCGTCAGAGGGCACCTGGAAACACCATATATTTT.

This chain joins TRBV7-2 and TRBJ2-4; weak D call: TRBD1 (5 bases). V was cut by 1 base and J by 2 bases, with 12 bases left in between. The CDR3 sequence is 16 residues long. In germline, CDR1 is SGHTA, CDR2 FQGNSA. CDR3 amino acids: CASSLVSQGTKNIQYF. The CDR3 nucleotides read TGTGCCAGCAGCTTAGTTTCCCAGGGAACCAAAAACATTCAGTACTTC.

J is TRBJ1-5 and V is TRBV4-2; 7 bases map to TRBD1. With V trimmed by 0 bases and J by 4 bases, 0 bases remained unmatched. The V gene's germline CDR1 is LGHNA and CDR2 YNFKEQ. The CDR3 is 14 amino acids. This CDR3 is CASSQEQGNQPQHF. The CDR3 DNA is TGTGCCAGCAGCCAAGAACAGGGGAATCAGCCCCAGCATTTT.

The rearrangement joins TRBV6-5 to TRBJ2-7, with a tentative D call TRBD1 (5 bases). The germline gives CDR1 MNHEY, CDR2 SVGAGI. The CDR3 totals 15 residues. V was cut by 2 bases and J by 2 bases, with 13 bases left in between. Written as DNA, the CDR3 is TGTGCCAGCAGTTACCCCAGGGCAGGAACCTACGAGCAGTACTTC. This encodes CASSYPRAGTYEQYF.